The next 32 T cell receptor beta chains were all read from a single sample in a study of Graves' ophthalmopathy and Graves' hyperthyroidism. As the template, RNA transcripts were used to amplify TCR beta CDR3 regions. HTBI primers were employed in first-round RT-PCR, then a second-round multiplex PCR followed. TCRdb reprocessed the multiplex PCR reads with MiXCR, giving one entry per CDR3 protein. Among hundreds of thousands of distinct CDR3 sequences, around 21% were seen once, and the ten largest hold approximately 3%. Sequenced input: peripheral blood. Receptors originate from a young woman with stable Graves' hyperthyroidism.

This clonotype showed up many times. The chain couples TRBV30 to TRBJ2-7; the D gene is possibly TRBD2 (6 bases). Germline CDR1 reads GTSNPN; CDR2 reads SVGIG (reference sequence). CDR3 length equals 14 residues. V was pared by 1 base and J by 3 bases, with 13 bases between. CDR3 in DNA: TGTGCCTGGAGTGCGAGGACGGGAGACTACGAGCAGTACTTC. Its translation: CAWSARTGDYEQYF.

This clonotype was seen many times. The chain has TRBV27 and TRBJ2-2; TRBD2 matches 10 bases. Trimming took 3 bases from V and 4 from J; bases not matched to a gene: 5. Germline lookup yields CDR1 MNHEY and CDR2 SMNVEV (reference sequence). This CDR3 region has 16 residues. DNA of the CDR3: TGTGCCAGCAGTTTCCTCACTAGCGGGATCACCGGGGAGCTGTTTTTT. Amino acid sequence: CASSFLTSGITGELFF.

This clonotype was seen many times. In DNA form, the CDR3 reads TGTGCCAGCAGGTCGACTAGCGGGAAGGCCGGGGAGCTGTTTTTT. Protein: CASRSTSGKAGELFF. The J gene is TRBJ2-2, the V gene TRBV2; 11 bases fit TRBD2. The V segment lost 6 bases and the J segment 6 bases; nucleotides outside the gene matches: 6. The CDR3 spans 15 residues. Germline V gene data show CDR1 as SNHLY and CDR2 as FYNNEI.

This clonotype showed up many times. V gene TRBV28 combines with J gene TRBJ1-1; D gene uncertain. V shed 7 bases and J shed 0 bases, with 9 bases lying between them. The CDR3 contains 13 residues. In germline, CDR1 is MDHEN, CDR2 SYDVKM. Here the CDR3 reads CASKPTMNTEAFF. CDR3 sequence (DNA): TGTGCCAGCAAGCCAACAATGAACACTGAAGCTTTCTTT.

This clonotype was observed many times. The chain carries TRBV28 and TRBJ1-1; D is possibly TRBD1 (6 bases). In germline, CDR1 is MDHEN, CDR2 SYDVKM. There are 11 residues in the CDR3. The ends were cut back, 10 bases at V and 7 bases at J, with 13 bases in the middle. Here the CDR3 reads CATGGSHEAFF. DNA for the CDR3: TGTGCCACCGGGGGCAGCCATGAAGCTTTCTTT.

The V and J genes are TRBV5-1 and TRBJ2-2; D possibly corresponds to TRBD2 (5 bases). V shed 4 bases and J shed 2 bases, with 12 bases lying between them. Germline CDR1 and CDR2: SGHRS and YFSETQ. The CDR3 contains 15 residues. As DNA, the CDR3 is TGCGCCAGCAGCACCGGACTGTATAACACCGGGGAGCTGTTTTTT. This encodes CASSTGLYNTGELFF. Full variable domain (outside the CDR3, taken from reference TRBV5-1 and TRBJ2-2): KAGVTQTPRYLIKTRGQQVTLSCSPISGHRSVSWYQQTPGQGLQFLFEYFSETQRNKGNFPGRFSGRQFSNSRSEMNVSTLELGDSALYLCASSTGLYNTGELFFGEGSRLTVL.

The table lists this clonotype with many counts. DNA for the CDR3: TGTGCCAGCAGTGTGGCTAGCGGGGTGAGCTCCTACGAGCAGTACTTC. This codes for CASSVASGVSSYEQYF. The chain joins TRBV2 to TRBJ2-7; TRBD2 aligns across 9 bases. In germline, CDR1 is SNHLY, CDR2 FYNNEI. The CDR3 has 16 amino acids. The ends lost 4 bases at V and 0 bases at J; junction bases unmatched: 7.

This clonotype is judged medium-sized. This rearrangement joins TRBV4-2 to TRBJ1-1; TRBD1 matches at 8 bases. Per the germline V gene, CDR1 is LGHNA and CDR2 is YNFKEQ. The ends lost 6 bases at V and 8 bases at J; junction bases unmatched: 14. The CDR3 totals 15 residues. The CDR3 sequence is CASSYYRGFAAEAFF. DNA for the CDR3: TGTGCCAGCAGTTATTACAGGGGGTTCGCGGCGGAAGCTTTCTTT.

There are many counts of this clonotype. The CDR3 nucleotides read TGTGCCAGCAGGTCTCCAACCGGGACAGGGAAAGACGAGCAGTACTTC. Amino acids: CASRSPTGTGKDEQYF. V is TRBV6-1 and J is TRBJ2-7, with 9 bases matching TRBD1. From germline, CDR1 is MNHNS and CDR2 SASEGT. With 6 bases clipped from V and 5 bases from J, the junction kept 14 bases outside the gene matches. The CDR3 extends over 16 amino acids.

In its sample, this clonotype was seen many times. V usage is TRBV6-2 or TRBV6-3 and J usage is TRBJ2-5, with a possible D match to TRBD1 (6 bases). The CDR3 is 14 amino acids. The germline V and J ends were trimmed by 6 bases and 1 base, with 12 bases remaining between them. Germline V gives CDR1 MNHEY, CDR2 SVGEGT. The CDR3 DNA reads TGTGCCAGCAGACCTCGGACAGTCCAAGAGACCCAGTACTTC. It codes for CASRPRTVQETQYF.

There are many counts of this clonotype. The chain links TRBV27 to TRBJ2-2; 8 bases are a match to TRBD1. V was pared by 8 bases and J by 8 bases, with 13 bases of the junction left unmatched. The CDR3 consists of 15 residues. Per germline, CDR1 MNHEY and CDR2 SMNVEV (reference sequence). In nucleotides, the CDR3 is TGTGCCAGCTCCTTTTGGGACAGGCGCCGAGGGGAGCTGTTTTTT. It codes for CASSFWDRRRGELFF.

This clonotype has ten or more counts. The chain joins TRBV12-3 or TRBV12-4 to TRBJ2-1; TRBD2 might be the D (5 bases). This CDR3 region has 14 residues. The CDR3 spells CATRERQFYNEQFF. In DNA, the CDR3 is TGTGCTACAAGGGAGCGGCAGTTCTACAATGAGCAGTTCTTC.

The CDR3 here is CASGTLQPQHF. The CDR3 DNA sequence: TGTGCCAGCGGAACTTTACAGCCCCAGCATTTT. V is TRBV6-2 or TRBV6-3 and J is TRBJ1-5, with D uncertain. CDR3 length: 11 amino acids. Germline CDR1 reads MNHEY; CDR2 reads SVGEGT. V was trimmed by 8 bases and J by 7 bases, leaving 9 bases between them.

This clonotype was seen many times. The chain has TRBV7-2 and TRBJ1-2; D unresolved. CDR1 and CDR2 (germline): SGHTA, FQGNSA. This CDR3 spans 13 amino acids. The ends were cut back, 1 base at V and 7 bases at J, with 10 bases in the middle. The CDR3 DNA is TGTGCCAGCAGCTTAGTCCCGGGCTCTGGCTACACCTTC. Translating it yields CASSLVPGSGYTF.

V usage is TRBV30 and J usage is TRBJ1-4; D call uncertain. Germline V CDR1 and CDR2: GTSNPN, SVGIG (reference sequence). Trimming pared 3 bases from V and 7 bases from J, leaving 9 bases between. This CDR3 has 12 residues. The CDR3 loop is CAWSPGLEKLFF. In DNA, the CDR3 is TGTGCCTGGAGCCCCGGACTTGAAAAACTGTTTTTT. Full variable domain (missing parts from reference TRBV30 and TRBJ1-4): SQTIHQWPATLVQPVGSPLSLECTVEGTSNPNLYWYRQAAGRGLQLLFYSVGIGQISSEVPQNLSASRPQDRQFILSSKKLLLSDSGFYLCAWSPGLEKLFFGSGTQLSVL.

Ten or more counts support this clonotype. This chain links TRBV7-9 with TRBJ2-5, with 10 positions matching TRBD1. The V segment lost 4 bases and the J segment 4 bases; nucleotides outside the gene matches: 9. CDR1 is SEHNR and CDR2 is FQNEAQ in the germline V gene (reference sequence). This CDR3 has 16 residues. The CDR3: CASSSPWTGGRETQYF. In DNA form, the CDR3 reads TGTGCCAGCAGCTCCCCCTGGACAGGGGGAAGAGAGACCCAGTACTTC. The full variable domain, in which reference TRBV7-9 and TRBJ2-5 provide the parts outside the CDR3, is DTGVSQNPRHKITKRGQNVTFRCDPISEHNRLYWYRQTLGQGPEFLTYFQNEAQLEKSRLLSDRFSAERPKGSFSTLEIQRTEQGDSAMYLCASSSPWTGGRETQYFGPGTRLLVL.

The genes are TRBV15 and TRBJ2-5, with a weak D call TRBD1 (5 bases). Trimming left V 6 bases short and J 1 base short, with 9 bases between. The CDR3 totals 13 residues. Looked up from germline, CDR1 is LNHNV and CDR2 is YYDKDF (reference sequence). The CDR3 nucleotides read TGTGCCACCAGGGCAACAGGCCAAGAGACCCAGTACTTC. Amino acids: CATRATGQETQYF. The full variable domain, in which reference TRBV15 and TRBJ2-5 provide the parts outside the CDR3, is DAMVIQNPRYQVTQFGKPVTLSCSQTLNHNVMYWYQQKSSQAPKLLFHYYDKDFNNEADTPDNFQSRRPNTSFCFLDIRSPGLGDTAMYLCATRATGQETQYFGPGTRLLVL.

This clonotype has a count of ten or more. This chain uses TRBV2 with TRBJ1-3; no reliable D call. Germline assignment: CDR1 SNHLY and CDR2 FYNNEI. Trimming stripped 0 bases from V and 3 bases from J, with 18 bases between. This CDR3 is 18 amino acids long. The CDR3 region has the DNA TGTGCCAGCAGTGAAGCGTTTCGGTCCTCGGAAGGTGGAAACACCATATATTTT. Protein sequence: CASSEAFRSSEGGNTIYF.

This sequence joins TRBV20-1 and TRBJ2-7; the D call may be TRBD1 or TRBD2 (5 bases each). Between the trimmed V and J ends, which lost 3 bases and 9 bases, there was a span of 24 bases. This CDR3 spans 15 amino acids. Germline assignment: CDR1 DFQATT and CDR2 SNEGSKA (reference sequence). The CDR3 bases are TGCAGTGCTAGCGGGACGGACGGAGGATACGTTGTGCAGTACTTC. Amino acid sequence: CSASGTDGGYVVQYF.

This clonotype showed up many times. This rearrangement joins TRBV3-1 to TRBJ1-1; D unclear. CDR1 and CDR2 (germline): LGHDT, YNNKEL (reference sequence). CDR3 length: 16 residues. With 0 bases removed from V and 1 base from J, the gap between germline ends came to 12 bases. The CDR3 spells CASSQDFRETNTEAFF. Written as DNA, the CDR3 is TGTGCCAGCAGCCAAGATTTTAGGGAGACGAACACTGAAGCTTTCTTT. Variable domain in full (rest from reference TRBV3-1 and TRBJ1-1): DTAVSQTPKYLVTQMGNDKSIKCEQNLGHDTMYWYKQDSKKFLKIMFSYNNKELIINETVPNRFSPKSPDKAHLNLHINSLELGDSAVYFCASSQDFRETNTEAFFGQGTRLTVV.

The table lists this clonotype with a few counts. It may be a read error: a sequence one base away is much more abundant. V is TRBV20-1 and J is TRBJ1-6; TRBD1 matches at 8 bases. Trimming removed 0 bases from V and 8 bases from J; junction bases left unmatched: 3. In germline, CDR1 is DFQATT, CDR2 SNEGSKA (reference sequence). This CDR3 contains 14 residues. CDR3 region: CSAREDRAYSPLHF. Written as DNA, the CDR3 is TGCAGTGCTAGAGAGGACAGGGCTTATTCACCCCTCCACTTT.

V usage is TRBV20-1 and J usage is TRBJ2-2, with 13 positions matching TRBD2. The CDR3 is 16 residues long. The germline V gene encodes CDR1 DFQATT and CDR2 SNEGSKA (reference sequence). J gave up 3 bases and V 6 bases, and 7 bases lay outside the gene matches. The CDR3, as DNA: TGCAGTGCCAGGACTAGCGGGAGATTCTACACCGGGGAGCTGTTTTTT. Translation: CSARTSGRFYTGELFF.

This clonotype was seen many times. This rearrangement joins TRBV7-6 to TRBJ2-2; TRBD1 is a possible D gene (5 bases). Germline V CDR1 and CDR2: SGHVS, FNYEAQ. This CDR3 spans 13 amino acids. V lost 6 bases and J lost 4, with 9 bases in between. For the CDR3, the DNA is TGTGCCAGCAGACCGACAGTCACCGGGGAGCTGTTTTTT. Translated, it gives CASRPTVTGELFF.

The rearrangement links TRBV11-1 to TRBJ2-2; 7 bases are shared with TRBD1. The J segment lost 1 base and the V segment lost 2 bases, leaving 4 bases of the junction unmatched. The CDR3 runs 16 residues. The germline V gene has CDR1 SGHAT and CDR2 FQDESV (reference sequence). CDR3 loop: CASSLRQGMNTGELFF. The CDR3 DNA reads as TGTGCCAGCAGCTTAAGACAGGGAATGAACACCGGGGAGCTGTTTTTT. Full variable domain (rest looked up from reference TRBV11-1 and TRBJ2-2): EAEVAQSPRYKITEKSQAVAFWCDPISGHATLYWYRQILGQGPELLVQFQDESVVDDSQLPKDRFSAERLKGVDSTLKIQPAELGDSAMYLCASSLRQGMNTGELFFGEGSRLTVL.

This clonotype came up many times. This sequence joins TRBV3-1 and TRBJ2-6; D remains ambiguous. V lost 4 bases to trimming and J lost 0 bases, with 10 bases between them. Germline V CDR1 and CDR2: LGHDT, YNNKEL (reference sequence). The CDR3 totals 16 residues. The CDR3 protein is CASSPIPVSGANVLTF. The CDR3 bases are TGTGCCAGCAGCCCAATACCGGTCTCTGGGGCCAACGTCCTGACTTTC.

This clonotype was counted at least ten times. This rearrangement joins TRBV15 to TRBJ2-5; 7 nucleotides match TRBD2. CDR3 length: 14 residues. J gave up 1 base and V 2 bases, and 1 base lay outside the gene matches. CDR1 is LNHNV, CDR2 YYDKDF, per germline (reference sequence). The CDR3 region has the DNA TGTGCCACCAGCAGACGACTAGCCCAAGAGACCCAGTACTTC. It encodes CATSRRLAQETQYF.

Points on this clonotype: A much more abundant neighbour one base away suggests this may be a read error. The V call is TRBV20-1, the J call TRBJ2-7; 10 nucleotides match TRBD1. There are 14 residues in the CDR3. Germline loops: CDR1 DFQATT, CDR2 SNEGSKA (reference sequence). Losses at the gene ends were 5 bases for V and 5 bases for J; bases not matched to a gene: 9. The CDR3 DNA reads TGCAGTGCTTCTCCTCCGGGACAGGGGAACGAGCAGTACTTC. Translating it yields CSASPPGQGNEQYF.

This clonotype came up many times. J is TRBJ2-2 and V is TRBV2; maybe TRBD2 (6 bases). This CDR3 region has 19 residues. With 6 bases removed from V and 1 base from J, the gap between germline ends came to 24 bases. Germline V gene data show CDR1 as SNHLY and CDR2 as FYNNEI. CDR3 sequence reads: CASSRRAGRVVQNTGELFF. DNA for the CDR3: TGTGCCAGCAGCCGGAGGGCAGGGAGAGTGGTGCAGAACACCGGGGAGCTGTTTTTT.

The sample holds many counts of this clonotype. The chain links TRBV5-1 to TRBJ2-7; D unclear. The V end was cut by 4 bases, the J end by 3 bases, with 8 bases between. There are 12 residues in the CDR3. Germline assignment: CDR1 SGHRS and CDR2 YFSETQ. The CDR3 reads CASSQTDYEQYF. CDR3 DNA: TGCGCCAGCAGCCAAACAGACTACGAGCAGTACTTC.

This chain joins TRBV6-1 and TRBJ2-7; D not resolved. Trimming left V 4 bases short and J 3 bases short, with 7 bases between. CDR3 length: 12 amino acids. Looked up from germline, CDR1 is MNHNS and CDR2 is SASEGT. CDR3 sequence: CASSVGFYEQYF. CDR3 nucleotide sequence: TGTGCCAGCAGTGTAGGATTCTACGAGCAGTACTTC.

There are many counts of this clonotype. The chain employs TRBV12-5 and TRBJ1-2, with TRBD1 matching over 9 bases. CDR3 length: 17 amino acids. Looked up from germline, CDR1 is LGHNT and CDR2 is FRNRAP. V lost 2 bases, J lost 7 bases, and 14 bases stayed unmatched. CDR3 sequence reads: CASGLTPTGGGLGGYTF. The CDR3 nucleotides are TGTGCTAGTGGTTTGACACCGACAGGGGGGGGCCTAGGTGGCTACACCTTC.

Ten or more counts support this clonotype. The chain combines TRBV6-5 with TRBJ2-7, with 8 bases fitting TRBD1. The germline gives CDR1 MNHEY, CDR2 SVGAGI. The CDR3 totals 14 residues. J lost 6 bases, V lost 5 bases, and 9 bases had no gene match. This chain's CDR3 is CASSHRGKGSEQYF. DNA of the CDR3: TGTGCCAGCAGTCACAGGGGGAAAGGGAGCGAGCAGTACTTC.